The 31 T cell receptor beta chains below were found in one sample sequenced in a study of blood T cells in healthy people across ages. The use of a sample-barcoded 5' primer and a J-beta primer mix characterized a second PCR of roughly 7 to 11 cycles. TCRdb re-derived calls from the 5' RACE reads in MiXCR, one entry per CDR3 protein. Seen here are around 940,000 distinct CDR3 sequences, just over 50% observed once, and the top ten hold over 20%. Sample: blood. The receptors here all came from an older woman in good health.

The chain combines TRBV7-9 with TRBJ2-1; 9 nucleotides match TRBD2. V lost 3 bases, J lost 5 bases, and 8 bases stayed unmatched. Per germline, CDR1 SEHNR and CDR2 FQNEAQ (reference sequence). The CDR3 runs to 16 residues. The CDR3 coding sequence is TGTGCCAGCAGCTTTTTGGCTAGCGGGACTAACAATGAGCAGTTCTTC. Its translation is CASSFLASGTNNEQFF.

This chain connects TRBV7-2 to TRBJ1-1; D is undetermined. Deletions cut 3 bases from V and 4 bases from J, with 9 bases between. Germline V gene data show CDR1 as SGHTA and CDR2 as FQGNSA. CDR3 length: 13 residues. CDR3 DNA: TGTGCCAGCAGCTTTGGGTATGCCACTGAAGCTTTCTTT. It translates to CASSFGYATEAFF.

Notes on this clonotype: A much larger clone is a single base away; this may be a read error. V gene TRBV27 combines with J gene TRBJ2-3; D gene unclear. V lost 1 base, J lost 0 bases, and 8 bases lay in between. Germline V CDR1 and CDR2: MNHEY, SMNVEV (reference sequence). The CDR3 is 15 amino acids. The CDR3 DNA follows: TGTGCCAGCAGTTTATTGGGCCGTAGCACAGATACGCAGTATTTT. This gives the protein CASSLLGRSTDTQYF.

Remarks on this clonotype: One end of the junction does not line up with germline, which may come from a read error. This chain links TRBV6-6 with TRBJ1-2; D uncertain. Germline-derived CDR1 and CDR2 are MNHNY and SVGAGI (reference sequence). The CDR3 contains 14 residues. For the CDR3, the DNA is TGTACCAGCAGTTACAGATTGAGTGGCTATGGCTACACCTTC. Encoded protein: CTSSYRLSGYGYTF.

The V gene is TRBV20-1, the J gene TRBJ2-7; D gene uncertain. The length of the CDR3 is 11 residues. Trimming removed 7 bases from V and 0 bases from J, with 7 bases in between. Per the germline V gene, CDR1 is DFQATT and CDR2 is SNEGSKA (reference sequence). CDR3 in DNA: TGCAGTGGCACACGCTCCTACGAGCAGTACTTC. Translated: CSGTRSYEQYF.

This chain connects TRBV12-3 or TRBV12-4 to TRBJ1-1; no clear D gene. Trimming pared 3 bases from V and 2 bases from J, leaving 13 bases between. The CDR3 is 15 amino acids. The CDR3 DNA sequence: TGTGCCAGCAGTTTGAGAAGACGGAGAAACACTGAAGCTTTCTTT. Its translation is CASSLRRRRNTEAFF.

The CDR3 here is CASSLTEAYRGYTF. The CDR3 DNA follows: TGTGCCAGCAGCTTGACAGAGGCATACCGTGGCTACACCTTC. The rearrangement joins TRBV7-9 to TRBJ1-2, with D perhaps TRBD1 (5 bases). The germline gives CDR1 SEHNR, CDR2 FQNEAQ (reference sequence). V lost 3 bases and J lost 7, with 15 bases in between. The length of the CDR3 is 14 residues.

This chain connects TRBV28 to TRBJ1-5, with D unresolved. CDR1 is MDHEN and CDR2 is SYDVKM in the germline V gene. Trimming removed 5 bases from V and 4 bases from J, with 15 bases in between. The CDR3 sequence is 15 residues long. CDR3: CASSGSQETNQPQHF. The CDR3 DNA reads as TGTGCCAGCAGTGGATCACAAGAAACAAATCAGCCCCAGCATTTT.

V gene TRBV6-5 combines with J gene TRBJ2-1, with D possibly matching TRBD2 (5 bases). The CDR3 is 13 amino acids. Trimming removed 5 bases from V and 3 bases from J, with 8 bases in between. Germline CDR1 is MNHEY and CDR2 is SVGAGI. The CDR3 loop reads CASSPDYYNEQFF. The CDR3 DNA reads TGTGCCAGCAGTCCCGACTACTACAATGAGCAGTTCTTC.

The CDR3 reads CASSQVGDLGTDTQYF. CDR3 nucleotide sequence: TGCGCCAGCAGCCAAGTAGGGGACCTCGGCACAGATACGCAGTATTTT. This rearrangement joins TRBV4-1 to TRBJ2-3; the D call may be TRBD1 or TRBD2 (5 bases each). CDR1 is MGHRA, CDR2 YSYEKL, per germline. This CDR3 comprises 16 residues. V lost 1 base to trimming and J lost 1 base, with 12 bases between them.

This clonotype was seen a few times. CDR3 sequence: CASRGTWQGSRDEQFF. The CDR3 DNA follows: TGTGCCAGCAGGGGGACTTGGCAGGGAAGTCGCGATGAGCAGTTCTTC. V usage is TRBV28 and J usage is TRBJ2-1; maybe TRBD2 (6 bases). Trimming took off 6 bases at V and 8 bases at J, with 23 bases between the two ends. The germline V gene encodes CDR1 MDHEN and CDR2 SYDVKM. The CDR3 spans 16 residues.

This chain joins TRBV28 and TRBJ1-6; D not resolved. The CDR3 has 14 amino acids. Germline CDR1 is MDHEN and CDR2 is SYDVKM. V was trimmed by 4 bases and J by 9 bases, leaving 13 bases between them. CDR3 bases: TGTGCCAGCAGTTCCCTAACCAAGACTTCACCCCTCCACTTT. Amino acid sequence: CASSSLTKTSPLHF.

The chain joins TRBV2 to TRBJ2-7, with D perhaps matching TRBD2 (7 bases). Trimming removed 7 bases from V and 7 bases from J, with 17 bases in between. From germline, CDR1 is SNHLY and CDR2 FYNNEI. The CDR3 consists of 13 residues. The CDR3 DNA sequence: TGTGCCAGCATGGGGGGGGGCTACAATGAGCAGTACTTC. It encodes CASMGGGYNEQYF.

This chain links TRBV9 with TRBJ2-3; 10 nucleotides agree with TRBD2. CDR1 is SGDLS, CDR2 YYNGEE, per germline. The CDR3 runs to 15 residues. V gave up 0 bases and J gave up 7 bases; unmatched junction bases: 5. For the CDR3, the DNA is TGTGCCAGCAGCGTAGGTCTAGCGGGAGAGCATACGCAGTATTTT. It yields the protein CASSVGLAGEHTQYF.

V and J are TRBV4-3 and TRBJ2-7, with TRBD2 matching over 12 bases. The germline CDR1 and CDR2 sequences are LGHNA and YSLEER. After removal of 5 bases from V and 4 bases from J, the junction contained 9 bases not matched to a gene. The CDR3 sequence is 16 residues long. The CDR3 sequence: CASSYGGLAGGYEQYF. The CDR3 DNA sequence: TGCGCCAGCAGCTATGGGGGGCTAGCGGGAGGGTACGAGCAGTACTTC.

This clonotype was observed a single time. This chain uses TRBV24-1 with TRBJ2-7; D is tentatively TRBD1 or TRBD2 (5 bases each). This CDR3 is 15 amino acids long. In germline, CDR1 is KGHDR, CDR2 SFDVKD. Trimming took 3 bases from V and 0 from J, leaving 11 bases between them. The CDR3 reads CATSDPRDVSYEQYF. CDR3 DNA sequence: TGTGCCACCAGTGATCCTCGGGACGTCTCCTACGAGCAGTACTTC.

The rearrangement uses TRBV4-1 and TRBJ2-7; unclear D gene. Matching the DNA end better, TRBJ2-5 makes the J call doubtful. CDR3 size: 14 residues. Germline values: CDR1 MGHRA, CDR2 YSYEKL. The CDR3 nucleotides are TGCGCCAGCAGCCAAGCGCAGACCCAAGAGACCCAGTACTTC. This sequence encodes CASSQAQTQETQYF.

CDR3 residues: CASSLPYAGEQSFGYTF. CDR3 nucleotides: TGTGCCAGCAGCTTACCATACGCAGGGGAGCAATCTTTTGGCTACACCTTC. The chain has TRBV7-2 and TRBJ1-2; D is perhaps TRBD1 (6 bases). Between the trimmed V and J ends, which lost 2 bases and 7 bases, there was a span of 23 bases. Germline V CDR1 and CDR2: SGHTA, FQGNSA. The CDR3 runs to 17 residues.

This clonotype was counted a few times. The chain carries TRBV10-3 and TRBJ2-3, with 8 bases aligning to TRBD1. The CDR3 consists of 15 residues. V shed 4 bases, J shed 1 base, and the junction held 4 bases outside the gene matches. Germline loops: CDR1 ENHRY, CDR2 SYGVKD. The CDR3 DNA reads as TGTGCCATCAGTGGACAGGGGTGGGGCACAGATACGCAGTATTTT. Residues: CAISGQGWGTDTQYF.

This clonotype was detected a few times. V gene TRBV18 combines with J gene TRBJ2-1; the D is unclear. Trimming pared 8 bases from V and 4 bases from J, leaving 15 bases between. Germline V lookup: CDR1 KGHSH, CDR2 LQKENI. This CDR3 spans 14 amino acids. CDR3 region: CASLTSADYNEQFF. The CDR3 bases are TGTGCCAGCCTCACCTCGGCAGATTACAATGAGCAGTTCTTC.

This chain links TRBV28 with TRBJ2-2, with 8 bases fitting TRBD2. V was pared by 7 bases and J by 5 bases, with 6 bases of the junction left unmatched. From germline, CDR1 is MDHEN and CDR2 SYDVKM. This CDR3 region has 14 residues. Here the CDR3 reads CASIGSGGTGELFF. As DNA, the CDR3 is TGTGCCAGCATTGGGAGCGGGGGTACCGGGGAGCTGTTTTTT.

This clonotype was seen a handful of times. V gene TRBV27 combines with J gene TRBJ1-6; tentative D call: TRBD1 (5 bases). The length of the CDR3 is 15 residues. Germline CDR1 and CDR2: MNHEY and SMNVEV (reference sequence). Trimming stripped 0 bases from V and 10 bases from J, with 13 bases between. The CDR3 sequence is CASSLSAGSGSPLHF. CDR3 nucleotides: TGTGCCAGCAGTTTATCGGCAGGGTCTGGATCACCCCTCCACTTT.

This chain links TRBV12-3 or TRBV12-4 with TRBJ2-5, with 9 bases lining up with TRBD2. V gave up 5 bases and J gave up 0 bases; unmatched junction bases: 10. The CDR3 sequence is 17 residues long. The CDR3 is CASSPLRREGYQETQYF. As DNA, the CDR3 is TGTGCCAGCAGTCCTCTTCGGCGGGAGGGGTACCAAGAGACCCAGTACTTC.

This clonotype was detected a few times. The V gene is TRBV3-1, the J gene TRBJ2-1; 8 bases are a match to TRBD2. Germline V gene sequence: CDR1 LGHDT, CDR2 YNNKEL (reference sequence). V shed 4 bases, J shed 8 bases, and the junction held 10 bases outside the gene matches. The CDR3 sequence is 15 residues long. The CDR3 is CASSPYGRAAHEQFF. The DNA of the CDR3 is TGTGCCAGCAGCCCGTACGGGAGGGCCGCCCATGAGCAGTTCTTC.

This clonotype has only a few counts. CDR3 sequence reads: CASSAVSAPRYEQYF. Written as DNA, the CDR3 is TGTGCCAGCAGCGCCGTGTCGGCCCCTCGCTACGAGCAGTACTTC. The chain has TRBV9 and TRBJ2-7; no clear D. Germline assignment: CDR1 SGDLS and CDR2 YYNGEE. CDR3 length: 15 residues. V shed 3 bases and J shed 3 bases, with 16 bases lying between them.

CDR3 coding DNA: TGTGCCAGCAGTTTTGGTAGGGTGGCAGGGTGGACGACAGATACGCAGTATTTT. It specifies CASSFGRVAGWTTDTQYF. The chain carries TRBV28 and TRBJ2-3; TRBD1 might be the D (5 bases). In germline, CDR1 is MDHEN, CDR2 SYDVKM. This CDR3 is 18 amino acids long. Trimming removed 3 bases from V and 3 bases from J, with 22 bases in between.

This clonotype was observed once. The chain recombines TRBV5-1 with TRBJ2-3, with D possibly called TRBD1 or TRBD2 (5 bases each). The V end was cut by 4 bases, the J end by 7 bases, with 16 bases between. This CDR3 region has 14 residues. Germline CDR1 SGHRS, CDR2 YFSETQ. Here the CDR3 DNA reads TGCGCCAGCAGCCCGGGGCCCCCTGGCTATACGCAGTATTTT. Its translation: CASSPGPPGYTQYF.

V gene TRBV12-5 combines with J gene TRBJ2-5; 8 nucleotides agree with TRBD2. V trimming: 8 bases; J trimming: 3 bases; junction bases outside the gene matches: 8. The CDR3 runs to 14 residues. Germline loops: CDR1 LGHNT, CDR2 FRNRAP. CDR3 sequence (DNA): TGTGCTAGTAAGAGCGGGAGTTTGGAAGAGACCCAGTACTTC. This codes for CASKSGSLEETQYF.

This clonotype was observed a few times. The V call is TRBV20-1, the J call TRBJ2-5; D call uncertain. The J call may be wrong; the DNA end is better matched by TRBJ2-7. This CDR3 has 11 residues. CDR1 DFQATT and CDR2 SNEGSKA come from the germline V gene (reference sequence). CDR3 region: CSAPEGYEQYF. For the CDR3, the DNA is TGCAGTGCGCCAGAAGGTTACGAGCAGTACTTC.

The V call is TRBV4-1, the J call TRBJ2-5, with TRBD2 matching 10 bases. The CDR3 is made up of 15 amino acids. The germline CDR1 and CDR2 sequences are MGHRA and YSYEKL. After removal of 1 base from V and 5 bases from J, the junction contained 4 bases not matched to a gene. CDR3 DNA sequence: TGCGCCAGCAGCCAAGGCCCTAGCGGGAGTGAGACCCAGTACTTC. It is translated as CASSQGPSGSETQYF.

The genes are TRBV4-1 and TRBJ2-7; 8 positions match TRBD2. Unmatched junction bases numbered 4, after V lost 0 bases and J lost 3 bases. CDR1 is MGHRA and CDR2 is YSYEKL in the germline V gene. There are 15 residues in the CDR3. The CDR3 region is CASSQEPGGGYEQYF. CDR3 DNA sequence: TGCGCCAGCAGCCAAGAACCGGGAGGGGGCTACGAGCAGTACTTC.